These 20 T cell receptor beta chains came from one sample sequenced in a study of blood T cell repertoires in COVID-19. The method was immunoSEQ multiplex PCR; TCRdb's version includes in-frame clones alone and lacks a portion of them. The sample carries approximately 250,000 clones, approximately 79% recorded once. The specimen sequenced was PBMCs or T cells enriched from blood (not recorded which). The source of these receptors is a man younger than 45 with acute COVID-19.

As concerns this clone: This specimen includes other DNA sequences encoding the same CDR3. This chain uses TRBV12-3 or TRBV12-4 with TRBJ1-1, with no clear D. The CDR3 is made up of 13 amino acids. Between the trimmed V and J ends, which lost 1 base and 1 base, there was a span of 4 bases. This CDR3 reads CASSLGENTEAFF. The CDR3 DNA reads as TGTGCCAGCAGTTTAGGAGAGAACACTGAAGCTTTCTTT.

The chain couples TRBV24-1 to TRBJ2-1, with D perhaps TRBD2 (5 bases). The length of the CDR3 is 15 residues. Trimming cost V 3 bases and J 5 bases, with 13 bases left between them. In germline, CDR1 is KGHDR, CDR2 SFDVKD. CDR3 DNA sequence: TGTGCCACCAGTGATCCGGACTGGGAGAACAATGAGCAGTTCTTC. Protein product: CATSDPDWENNEQFF.

The chain carries TRBV19 and TRBJ2-3; D gene unclear. The germline V gene has CDR1 LNHDA and CDR2 SQIVND (reference sequence). Trimming left V 3 bases short and J 4 bases short, with 14 bases between. The CDR3 contains 15 residues. The CDR3 region is CASSIPTGNSDTQYF. The CDR3 region has the DNA TGTGCCAGTAGTATTCCTACGGGTAACTCAGATACGCAGTATTTT.

The chain employs TRBV7-9 and TRBJ2-3, with 11 bases fitting TRBD2. Germline values: CDR1 SEHNR, CDR2 FQNEAQ (reference sequence). The J segment lost 2 bases and the V segment lost 8 bases, leaving 6 bases of the junction unmatched. This CDR3 is built from 15 residues. CDR3 in amino acids: CASSTSGTPTDTQYF. CDR3 bases: TGTGCCAGCTCGACTAGCGGGACCCCCACAGATACGCAGTATTTT.

V is TRBV28 and J is TRBJ1-5, with D possibly being TRBD1 (5 bases). CDR3 length: 13 residues. Trimming left V 5 bases short and J 3 bases short, with 8 bases between. Germline V gene sequence: CDR1 MDHEN, CDR2 SYDVKM. The DNA for the CDR3 is TGTGCCAGCAGTCAGGGTTTCAATCAGCCCCAGCATTTT. Encoded protein: CASSQGFNQPQHF.

The gene calls are TRBV9 and TRBJ2-5; D may be TRBD1 (7 bases). CDR3 length equals 16 residues. The germline V gene has CDR1 SGDLS and CDR2 YYNGEE. Trimming cost V 3 bases and J 5 bases, with 20 bases left between them. The CDR3 region is CASSARGGGGWETQYF. Written as DNA, the CDR3 is TGTGCCAGCAGCGCCCGGGGTGGAGGGGGCTGGGAGACCCAGTACTTC.

The chain links TRBV19 to TRBJ1-5; D is unclear. There are 14 residues in the CDR3. V lost 6 bases to trimming and J lost 5 bases, with 14 bases between them. The germline gives CDR1 LNHDA, CDR2 SQIVND (reference sequence). CDR3 sequence: CASRPRTPYQPQHF. DNA for the CDR3: TGTGCCAGTAGACCGAGGACTCCCTATCAGCCCCAGCATTTT.

V usage is TRBV9 and J usage is TRBJ2-2, with 11 bases fitting TRBD1. Germline CDR1 and CDR2: SGDLS and YYNGEE. The V and J ends lost 6 bases and 5 bases, in that order; junction bases with no gene match: 6. The CDR3 spans 15 residues. The CDR3 coding sequence is TGTGCCAGCAACGGACAGGGGGCGCCAACCGGGGAGCTGTTTTTT. This encodes CASNGQGAPTGELFF.

The rearrangement links TRBV19 to TRBJ2-2, with a possible D match to TRBD2 (5 bases). CDR1 is LNHDA and CDR2 is SQIVND in the germline V gene (reference sequence). The CDR3 has 17 residues. The V and J ends lost 4 bases and 3 bases respectively, with 18 bases between them. The CDR3 DNA sequence: TGTGCCAGTAGTACTATAATGGGCGGGCCGGACACCGGGGAGCTGTTTTTT. Amino acid sequence: CASSTIMGGPDTGELFF.

V gene TRBV30 combines with J gene TRBJ1-6; D perhaps matches TRBD1 (6 bases). The CDR3 extends over 13 amino acids. Trimming shortened V by 7 bases and J by 7 bases, and 14 bases separated the two germline ends. Germline V gives CDR1 GTSNPN, CDR2 SVGIG (reference sequence). In nucleotides, the CDR3 is TGTGCCTCCAGGGGACGCCTGAATTCACCCCTCCACTTT. Amino acid sequence: CASRGRLNSPLHF.

The chain is built from TRBV11-2 and TRBJ2-2, with D unresolved. Trimming shortened V by 1 base and J by 8 bases, and 5 bases separated the two germline ends. Per germline, CDR1 SGHAT and CDR2 FQNNGV. The CDR3 contains 12 residues. DNA of the CDR3: TGTGCCAGCAGCTTAGTATTGGGGGAGCTGTTTTTT. Residues: CASSLVLGELFF. Full variable domain (rest looked up from reference TRBV11-2 and TRBJ2-2): EAGVAQSPRYKIIEKRQSVAFWCNPISGHATLYWYQQILGQGPKLLIQFQNNGVVDDSQLPKDRFSAERLKGVDSTLKIQPAKLEDSAVYLCASSLVLGELFFGEGSRLTVL.

This chain links TRBV14 with TRBJ1-4, with D tentatively TRBD1 (5 bases). V lost 3 bases, J lost 8 bases, and 16 bases lay in between. This CDR3 contains 15 residues. CDR1 and CDR2 (germline): SGHDN, FVKESK. CDR3 DNA sequence: TGTGCCAGCAGCCAGAACCAGGGATTAGGCGAAAAACTGTTTTTT. This codes for CASSQNQGLGEKLFF. Full variable domain (missing parts from reference TRBV14 and TRBJ1-4): EAGVTQFPSHSVIEKGQTVTLRCDPISGHDNLYWYRRVMGKEIKFLLHFVKESKQDESGMPNNRFLAERTGGTYSTLKVQPAELEDSGVYFCASSQNQGLGEKLFFGSGTQLSVL.

J is TRBJ2-1 and V is TRBV5-4, with a weak D call TRBD2 (5 bases). Trimming took off 2 bases at V and 1 base at J, with 10 bases between the two ends. Looked up from germline, CDR1 is SGHNT and CDR2 is YYREEE (reference sequence). The CDR3 consists of 15 residues. The CDR3 DNA reads TGTGCCAGCAGCTTAAGGGCGGGTTCCTACAATGAGCAGTTCTTC. It codes for CASSLRAGSYNEQFF.

The chain carries TRBV3-1 (or the pseudogene TRBV3-2) and TRBJ1-5, with 9 bases matching TRBD1. The germline V gene encodes CDR1 LGHDT and CDR2 YNNKEL (reference sequence). V lost 0 bases, J lost 7 bases, and 13 bases stayed unmatched. The CDR3 covers 18 residues. CDR3 DNA: TGTGCCAGCAGCCAAGATCGGCTTGGTACAGGGGGCGAACAGCCCCAGCATTTT. It specifies CASSQDRLGTGGEQPQHF.

The chain uses TRBV11-3 and TRBJ2-2; tentative D call: TRBD2 (5 bases). The V end was cut by 0 bases, the J end by 5 bases, with 16 bases between. The CDR3 is 17 amino acids. The germline V gene encodes CDR1 SGHNT and CDR2 YENEEA. CDR3 sequence (DNA): TGTGCCAGCAGCTTAGATTTTCGCCGGGGTAGGACCGGGGAGCTGTTTTTT. Residues: CASSLDFRRGRTGELFF.

This rearrangement joins TRBV7-2 to TRBJ2-5; weak D call: TRBD2 (6 bases). Germline V CDR1 and CDR2: SGHTA, FQGNSA. This CDR3 has 14 amino acids. The V end lost 6 bases, the J end lost 2 bases, and 13 bases lay between the germline ends. The CDR3 is CASRTRRGQETQYF. The CDR3 DNA reads as TGTGCCAGCAGGACAAGACGGGGGCAAGAGACCCAGTACTTC.

This clone was seen a single time. V usage is TRBV5-1 and J usage is TRBJ1-1, with D perhaps matching TRBD1 (5 bases). The CDR3 loop spans 15 amino acids. CDR1 and CDR2 (germline): SGHRS, YFSETQ. Trimming stripped 0 bases from V and 0 bases from J, with 9 bases between. The CDR3 sequence: CASSLVGVMNTEAFF. The CDR3 region has the DNA TGCGCCAGCAGCTTGGTAGGGGTCATGAACACTGAAGCTTTCTTT. Together with reference TRBV5-1 and TRBJ1-1, the CDR3 gives the full variable domain: KAGVTQTPRYLIKTRGQQVTLSCSPISGHRSVSWYQQTPGQGLQFLFEYFSETQRNKGNFPGRFSGRQFSNSRSEMNVSTLELGDSALYLCASSLVGVMNTEAFFGQGTRLTVV.

The V and J genes are TRBV30 and TRBJ1-1, with unresolved D. Germline values: CDR1 GTSNPN, CDR2 SVGIG (reference sequence). The CDR3 contains 13 residues. V lost 0 bases to trimming and J lost 1 base, with 6 bases between them. CDR3 DNA: TGTGCCTGGAGTGTCTGGGCGAACACTGAAGCTTTCTTT. Translated: CAWSVWANTEAFF.

This chain connects TRBV4-3 to TRBJ1-2; the D gene is possibly TRBD1 (5 bases). The CDR3 length is 14 residues. V lost 0 bases, J lost 7 bases, and 12 bases lay in between. CDR1 LGHNA and CDR2 YSLEER come from the germline V gene. The CDR3 loop reads CASSQDGGEGGYTF. CDR3 DNA sequence: TGCGCCAGCAGCCAAGATGGAGGGGAGGGTGGCTACACCTTC.

By its share, this clone is medium-sized (0.01 to 0.1%). The rearrangement joins TRBV25-1 to TRBJ1-6; D is possibly TRBD1 (6 bases). The germline gives CDR1 MGHDK, CDR2 SYGVNS. There are 14 residues in the CDR3. Trimming removed 3 bases at V and 9 bases at J, with 12 bases between. The CDR3 DNA follows: TGTGCCAGCAGTGACCACAGGGATTCTTCACCCCTCCACTTT. This translates into CASSDHRDSSPLHF. Together with reference TRBV25-1 and TRBJ1-6, the CDR3 gives the full variable domain: EADIYQTPRYLVIGTGKKITLECSQTMGHDKMYWYQQDPGMELHLIHYSYGVNSTEKGDLSSESTVSRIRTEHFPLTLESARPSHTSQYLCASSDHRDSSPLHFGNGTRLTVT.